This TCR beta chain was identified during a study of control samples from healthy donors and cancer patients. The ends were cut back, 6 bases at V and 1 base at J, with 9 bases in the middle. Germline V gene data show CDR1 as LNHDA and CDR2 as SQIVND (reference sequence). CDR3 size: 13 residues. Method: immunoSEQ multiplex PCR; TCRdb's copy keeps in-frame clones and lacks some. The table has 150,000 or so clones, around nine tenths seen once. The sequence came from a man aged 25 to 40 in good health. The sequencing input was blood. The chain recombines TRBV19 with TRBJ1-2, with a tentative D call TRBD1 (5 bases). DNA of the CDR3: TGTGCCAGTAGGGGGCCCCTTAACTATGGCTACACCTTC. As protein: CASRGPLNYGYTF.